The 24 T cell receptor beta chains given below trace back to one sample, sequenced in a study of control samples from healthy donors and cancer patients. Method: immunoSEQ multiplex PCR; TCRdb's copy keeps in-frame clones and lacks some. The sample records around 250,000 clones, over 75% being singletons. The sequenced material came from PBMCs. Source of these receptors: a woman in her sixties or seventies with lung cancer.

The chain recombines TRBV21-1 with TRBJ2-2; TRBD2, the D gene given by the table, was not confirmed from the DNA. TRBV21-1 is an annotated pseudogene. This CDR3 spans 17 amino acids. CDR3 nucleotide sequence: TGTGCCAGCAGCAAAGCCGGACTAGCGGGCCCCACCGGGGAGCTGTTTTTT. As protein: CASSKAGLAGPTGELFF.

The CDR3 loop reads CASSLVAGPSYEQYF. CDR3 DNA: TGCGCCAGCAGCTTGGTGGCAGGGCCCTCCTACGAGCAGTACTTC. This sequence joins TRBV5-1 and TRBJ2-7; weak D call: TRBD1 (5 bases). Germline CDR1 and CDR2: SGHRS and YFSETQ. The CDR3 length is 15 residues. V was shortened by 0 bases and J by 0 bases, with 10 bases between the two germline ends. Supplemented by reference TRBV5-1 and TRBJ2-7, the full variable domain reads KAGVTQTPRYLIKTRGQQVTLSCSPISGHRSVSWYQQTPGQGLQFLFEYFSETQRNKGNFPGRFSGRQFSNSRSEMNVSTLELGDSALYLCASSLVAGPSYEQYFGPGTRLTVT.

This chain uses TRBV11-2 with TRBJ1-1, with D possibly TRBD1 on 5 matching bases. V lost 5 bases, J lost 1 base, and 11 bases lay in between. CDR1 is SGHAT, CDR2 FQNNGV, per germline. The CDR3 is 14 residues long. The CDR3 loop is CASSPRRGNTEAFF. Here the CDR3 DNA reads TGTGCCAGCAGCCCGCGAAGGGGGAACACTGAAGCTTTCTTT.

The chain combines TRBV30 with TRBJ2-3; possibly TRBD1 for D (6 bases). This CDR3 is built from 14 residues. V shed 3 bases and J shed 6 bases, with 16 bases lying between them. Germline V gives CDR1 GTSNPN, CDR2 SVGIG (reference sequence). The CDR3 is CAWSAQGFTDTQYF. CDR3 DNA sequence: TGTGCCTGGAGCGCACAGGGATTCACCGATACGCAGTATTTT.

This CDR3 is CASSPDRARWNTGELFF. CDR3 coding DNA: TGTGCCAGCAGCCCGGACAGGGCCCGTTGGAACACCGGGGAGCTGTTTTTT. The rearrangement joins TRBV7-9 to TRBJ2-2; 8 nucleotides agree with TRBD1. The CDR3 has 17 residues. Germline CDR1 reads SEHNR; CDR2 reads FQNEAQ (reference sequence). Trimming cost V 5 bases and J 1 base; bases outside gene matches: 9. The full variable domain, its missing parts supplied by reference TRBV7-9 and TRBJ2-2, is DTGVSQNPRHKITKRGQNVTFRCDPISEHNRLYWYRQTLGQGPEFLTYFQNEAQLEKSRLLSDRFSAERPKGSFSTLEIQRTEQGDSAMYLCASSPDRARWNTGELFFGEGSRLTVL.

The chain carries TRBV9 and TRBJ2-1, with no clear D. Looked up from germline, CDR1 is SGDLS and CDR2 is YYNGEE. This CDR3 contains 16 residues. V was clipped by 3 bases and J by 2 bases, with 15 bases between them. The CDR3 loop reads CASSAGYVGAYNEQFF. CDR3 sequence (DNA): TGTGCCAGCAGCGCCGGATATGTGGGCGCCTACAATGAGCAGTTCTTC.

DNA for the CDR3: TGTGCCAGCTCACGCCTAGGGCTAACGAACACCGGGGAGCTGTTTTTT. Its protein is CASSRLGLTNTGELFF. V is TRBV18 and J is TRBJ2-2, with D unresolved. This CDR3 is 16 amino acids long. The germline gives CDR1 KGHSH, CDR2 LQKENI. Trimming left V 4 bases short and J 0 bases short, with 12 bases between. Variable domain in full (rest from reference TRBV18 and TRBJ2-2): NAGVMQNPRHLVRRRGQEARLRCSPMKGHSHVYWYRQLPEEGLKFMVYLQKENIIDESGMPKERFSAEFPKEGPSILRIQQVVRGDSAAYFCASSRLGLTNTGELFFGEGSRLTVL.

The chain joins TRBV19 to TRBJ1-6, with D hard to call. Germline V lookup: CDR1 LNHDA, CDR2 SQIVND (reference sequence). CDR3 length equals 13 residues. Trimming cost V 9 bases and J 3 bases, with 9 bases left between them. The CDR3 coding sequence is TGTGCCAGCCATATGGACTATAATTCACCCCTCCACTTT. It codes for CASHMDYNSPLHF.

The chain has TRBV9 and TRBJ2-3, with 10 bases that match TRBD2. The junction had 9 bases not matched to a gene; V was cut back by 2 bases and J by 9 bases. This CDR3 is built from 15 residues. CDR1 and CDR2 from the germline V gene are SGDLS and YYNGEE. The CDR3 region is CASSVLAGAADTQYF. CDR3 nucleotide sequence: TGTGCCAGCAGCGTTCTAGCGGGAGCAGCCGACACGCAGTATTTT.

This clone was seen a single time. This CDR3 is also generated by other DNA sequences in the sample. The chain links TRBV3-1 (or the pseudogene TRBV3-2) to TRBJ1-3; D not certain. Germline CDR1 and CDR2: LGHDT and YNNKEL (reference sequence). The germline V and J ends were trimmed by 1 base and 4 bases, with 8 bases remaining between them. The CDR3 sequence is 14 residues long. CDR3 in DNA: TGTGCCAGCAGCCAAGCGGGAGAGGGAAACACCATATATTTT. Protein product: CASSQAGEGNTIYF.

The J gene is TRBJ1-2, the V gene TRBV19; tentatively, D is TRBD1 (6 bases). The CDR3 extends over 18 amino acids. V was trimmed by 1 base and J by 4 bases, leaving 22 bases between them. Germline assignment: CDR1 LNHDA and CDR2 SQIVND (reference sequence). CDR3 region: CASSIVPGTFPRSYGYTF. CDR3 nucleotides: TGTGCCAGTAGTATAGTGCCCGGGACATTCCCCCGAAGCTATGGCTACACCTTC.

V is TRBV28 and J is TRBJ1-2; no definite D call. The V gene lost 6 bases and the J gene lost 1 base, with 9 bases spanning the gap. Germline lookup yields CDR1 MDHEN and CDR2 SYDVKM. CDR3 length equals 13 residues. CDR3 sequence: CASSEGRNYGYTF. The CDR3 DNA reads TGTGCCAGCAGCGAAGGTCGTAACTATGGCTACACCTTC.

The chain employs TRBV21-1 and TRBJ1-5; the listed D gene, TRBD1, was not tested against the DNA. TRBV21-1 is flagged as a pseudogene. This CDR3 contains 18 residues. In DNA, the CDR3 is TGTGCCAGCAGCAACCTTGGTGGGGCCGTGGTTCCCAATCAGCCCCAGCATTTT. Translating it yields CASSNLGGAVVPNQPQHF.

The V gene is TRBV11-2, the J gene TRBJ2-2; TRBD2 matches 7 bases. The V segment lost 0 bases and the J segment 7 bases; nucleotides outside the gene matches: 5. This CDR3 spans 15 amino acids. CDR1 is SGHAT, CDR2 FQNNGV, per germline. CDR3 bases: TGTGCCAGCAGCTTAGAACTGGGCGGGAGCGGGGAGCTGTTTTTT. This translates into CASSLELGGSGELFF.

This chain links TRBV3-1 (or the pseudogene TRBV3-2) with TRBJ2-7, with TRBD1 identical over 8 bases. This CDR3 is built from 14 residues. In germline, CDR1 is LGHDT, CDR2 YNNKEL (reference sequence). Trimming at V came to 5 bases and at J to 5 bases, leaving 8 bases not matched to a gene. The CDR3 nucleotides are TGTGCCAGCAGCGCCCGGGACAGGTACCACGAGCAGTACTTC. Protein sequence: CASSARDRYHEQYF.

This clone was observed a handful of times. V usage is TRBV9 and J usage is TRBJ2-3; D possibly matches TRBD1 or TRBD2 (5 bases each). Germline loops: CDR1 SGDLS, CDR2 YYNGEE. The CDR3 is made up of 14 amino acids. V lost 4 bases to trimming and J lost 3 bases, with 12 bases between them. The CDR3 nucleotides are TGTGCCAGCAGCTCTCAGGGCGGGACAGATACGCAGTATTTT. Translation gives CASSSQGGTDTQYF.

The chain links TRBV4-1 to TRBJ1-5; D perhaps matches TRBD1 (5 bases). CDR1 is MGHRA and CDR2 is YSYEKL in the germline V gene. The V end lost 4 bases, the J end lost 9 bases, and 13 bases lay between the germline ends. This CDR3 has 13 amino acids. The CDR3 here is CASSREGLGPQHF. CDR3 in DNA: TGCGCCAGCAGCCGTGAGGGGCTCGGGCCCCAGCATTTT.

The CDR3 protein is CASSSRAAGNTIYF. The CDR3 nucleotides read TGTGCCAGCAGCTCCAGGGCCGCCGGAAACACCATATATTTT. This chain uses TRBV7-9 with TRBJ1-3; D may be TRBD1 (5 bases). The CDR3 runs to 14 residues. V gave up 4 bases and J gave up 4 bases, with 11 bases separating them. Per the germline V gene, CDR1 is SEHNR and CDR2 is FQNEAQ (reference sequence). Full variable domain (outside the CDR3, taken from reference TRBV7-9 and TRBJ1-3): DTGVSQNPRHKITKRGQNVTFRCDPISEHNRLYWYRQTLGQGPEFLTYFQNEAQLEKSRLLSDRFSAERPKGSFSTLEIQRTEQGDSAMYLCASSSRAAGNTIYFGEGSWLTVV.

Regarding this clone: A much larger clonotype is one base distant, so this may be a read error. The rearrangement links TRBV14 to TRBJ1-1, with D maybe TRBD1 (5 bases). Trimming pared 0 bases from V and 3 bases from J, leaving 5 bases between. The CDR3 sequence is 13 residues long. From germline, CDR1 is SGHDN and CDR2 FVKESK. The CDR3 loop is CASSQDRDTEAFF. CDR3 in DNA: TGTGCCAGCAGCCAAGACAGGGACACTGAAGCTTTCTTT.

The CDR3 DNA sequence: TGTGCCAGCAGCTTGGACATCGACTATGGCTACACCTTC. Translating it yields CASSLDIDYGYTF. The chain recombines TRBV7-9 with TRBJ1-2, with D possibly matching TRBD1 (5 bases). Germline V gene sequence: CDR1 SEHNR, CDR2 FQNEAQ (reference sequence). V was clipped by 3 bases and J by 3 bases, with 8 bases between them. This CDR3 comprises 13 residues.

This clone has more than one count but fewer than ten. The V and J genes are TRBV2 and TRBJ1-2; 8 bases map to TRBD1. V was clipped by 4 bases and J by 4 bases; unmatched bases: 5. From germline, CDR1 is SNHLY and CDR2 FYNNEI. The CDR3 has 14 amino acids. The DNA of the CDR3 is TGTGCCAGCAGTGGACAGGGGACTGTCTATGGCTACACCTTC. This gives the protein CASSGQGTVYGYTF. The full variable domain, in which reference TRBV2 and TRBJ1-2 provide the parts outside the CDR3, is EPEVTQTPSHQVTQMGQEVILRCVPISNHLYFYWYRQILGQKVEFLVSFYNNEISEKSEIFDDQFSVERPDGSNFTLKIRSTKLEDSAMYFCASSGQGTVYGYTFGSGTRLTVV.

This clone was observed once. The chain joins TRBV5-1 to TRBJ1-4; 7 positions agree with TRBD1. Germline CDR1 and CDR2: SGHRS and YFSETQ. The CDR3 covers 15 residues. With V trimmed by 0 bases and J by 8 bases, 7 bases remained unmatched. CDR3 nucleotides: TGCGCCAGCAGCTTGGATGAGGGGGCAGGGGAAAAACTGTTTTTT. It translates to CASSLDEGAGEKLFF. Filled out from reference TRBV5-1 and TRBJ1-4, the complete variable domain reads KAGVTQTPRYLIKTRGQQVTLSCSPISGHRSVSWYQQTPGQGLQFLFEYFSETQRNKGNFPGRFSGRQFSNSRSEMNVSTLELGDSALYLCASSLDEGAGEKLFFGSGTQLSVL.

The rearrangement uses TRBV19 and TRBJ2-1; D tentatively reads TRBD1 or TRBD2 (5 bases each). The V and J ends lost 9 bases and 6 bases respectively, with 21 bases between them. Per the germline V gene, CDR1 is LNHDA and CDR2 is SQIVND (reference sequence). There are 15 residues in the CDR3. CDR3 loop: CASAQSGTILNEQFF. In DNA, the CDR3 is TGTGCCAGCGCGCAATCCGGGACGATCCTCAATGAGCAGTTCTTC.

This rearrangement joins TRBV19 to TRBJ2-2, with TRBD1 identical over 7 bases. The CDR3 is 14 amino acids. V was pared by 9 bases and J by 4 bases, with 8 bases of the junction left unmatched. In germline, CDR1 is LNHDA, CDR2 SQIVND (reference sequence). CDR3 DNA: TGTGCCAGCGCCGGAACAGGGGTCACCGGGGAGCTGTTTTTT. Encoded protein: CASAGTGVTGELFF.